A single sample gave rise to the 10 T cell receptor beta chains below, sequenced in a study of blood T cell repertoires in COVID-19. Data came from immunoSEQ multiplex PCR; TCRdb stores just in-frame clones and leaves some out. The data show about 70,000 clones, around 87% seen once. The specimen was peripheral blood. These receptors all come from a human donor in a cohort sampled during active COVID-19.

This clone showed up just once. The rearrangement links TRBV18 to TRBJ1-1, with 10 bases lining up with TRBD1. Germline V gene lookup returns CDR1 KGHSH and CDR2 LQKENI. CDR3 length equals 17 residues. The V and J ends lost 3 bases and 2 bases, in that order; junction bases with no gene match: 9. Written as DNA, the CDR3 is TGTGCCAGCTCACCTTGGGACAGGGGAGGGGGCAACACTGAAGCTTTCTTT. Amino acid sequence: CASSPWDRGGGNTEAFF.

The chain carries TRBV5-8 and TRBJ1-2; 8 bases map to TRBD1. With V trimmed by 7 bases and J by 7 bases, 12 bases remained unmatched. The CDR3 is 14 amino acids. Germline lookup yields CDR1 SGHTS and CDR2 YDEGEE. CDR3 region: CASFPGQGVSGYTF. The CDR3 nucleotides read TGTGCCAGCTTTCCAGGACAGGGTGTTAGTGGCTACACCTTC.

In the case of this clone: This specimen includes other DNA sequences encoding the same CDR3. V is TRBV15 and J is TRBJ1-4; maybe TRBD1 (6 bases). This CDR3 has 13 residues. The V end was cut by 0 bases, the J end by 8 bases, with 7 bases between. The germline CDR1 and CDR2 sequences are LNHNV and YYDKDF (reference sequence). In DNA, the CDR3 is TGTGCCACCAGCAGAGATAGGGGGGAAAAACTGTTTTTT. This translates into CATSRDRGEKLFF.

The chain links TRBV28 to TRBJ1-4; weak D call: TRBD1 (6 bases). CDR1 is MDHEN, CDR2 SYDVKM, per germline. This CDR3 spans 14 amino acids. Trimming took off 5 bases at V and 8 bases at J, with 15 bases between the two ends. CDR3 nucleotide sequence: TGTGCCAGCAGTAGTTCTGGGGGGGGCGAAAAACTGTTTTTT. The encoded protein is CASSSSGGGEKLFF.

The V gene is TRBV7-9, the J gene TRBJ2-3, with TRBD2 matching 11 bases. CDR3 length: 16 amino acids. With 0 bases clipped from V and 7 bases from J, the junction kept 6 bases outside the gene matches. The germline gives CDR1 SEHNR, CDR2 FQNEAQ (reference sequence). CDR3 region: CASSLASGGAPYTQYF. Written as DNA, the CDR3 is TGTGCCAGCAGCTTAGCTAGCGGGGGGGCCCCATATACGCAGTATTTT.

This chain links TRBV4-3 with TRBJ1-6; D might be TRBD1 (5 bases). CDR3 length: 16 residues. V gave up 0 bases and J gave up 1 base, with 7 bases separating them. From germline, CDR1 is LGHNA and CDR2 YSLEER. In nucleotides, the CDR3 is TGCGCCAGCAGCCAAGAAAGGACATCCTATAATTCACCCCTCCACTTT. Protein product: CASSQERTSYNSPLHF.

This chain joins TRBV5-1 and TRBJ1-2, with 7 positions matching TRBD1. Germline V gene data show CDR1 as SGHRS and CDR2 as YFSETQ. The V and J ends lost 4 bases and 3 bases, in that order; junction bases with no gene match: 3. This CDR3 is 13 amino acids long. The CDR3 sequence is CASSNDRDYGYTF. CDR3 coding DNA: TGCGCCAGCAGCAATGACAGGGACTATGGCTACACCTTC.

This CDR3 reads CASRRGGNTGELFF. The CDR3 DNA reads as TGTGCCAGCCGTAGAGGGGGGAACACCGGGGAGCTGTTTTTT. This chain connects TRBV7-3 to TRBJ2-2, with D perhaps TRBD1 (6 bases). The ends were cut back, 8 bases at V and 1 base at J, with 11 bases in the middle. Germline V gene data show CDR1 as SGHTA and CDR2 as FQGTGA. The CDR3 is 14 residues long.

The chain has TRBV2 and TRBJ1-1, with 7 positions matching TRBD1. V was pared by 10 bases and J by 0 bases, with 5 bases of the junction left unmatched. CDR1 and CDR2 (germline): SNHLY, FYNNEI. The CDR3 runs to 13 residues. This CDR3 is CATQGQLNTEAFF. CDR3 bases: TGTGCCACCCAGGGACAGTTGAACACTGAAGCTTTCTTT.

The V gene is TRBV27, the J gene TRBJ1-1; perhaps TRBD1 as D (5 bases). This CDR3 has 14 amino acids. The V gene lost 2 bases and the J gene lost 1 base, with 8 bases spanning the gap. Looked up from germline, CDR1 is MNHEY and CDR2 is SMNVEV (reference sequence). The CDR3 protein is CASSLGGGNTEAFF. CDR3 bases: TGTGCCAGCAGTTTAGGGGGGGGGAACACTGAAGCTTTCTTT.